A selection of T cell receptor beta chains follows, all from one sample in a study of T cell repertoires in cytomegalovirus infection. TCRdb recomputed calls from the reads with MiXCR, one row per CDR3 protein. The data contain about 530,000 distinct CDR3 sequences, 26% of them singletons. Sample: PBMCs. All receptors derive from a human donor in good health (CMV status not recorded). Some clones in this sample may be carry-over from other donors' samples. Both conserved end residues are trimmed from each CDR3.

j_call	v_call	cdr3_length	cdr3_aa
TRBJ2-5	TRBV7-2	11	ASSSRVRETQY
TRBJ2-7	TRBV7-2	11	ASSFPAAYEQY
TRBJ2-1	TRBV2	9	ASYLSGEQF
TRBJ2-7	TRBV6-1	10	AAAGSSYEQY
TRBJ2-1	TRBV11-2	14	ASSLGTAGVFNEQF
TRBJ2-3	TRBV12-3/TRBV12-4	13	ASSPAGTGADTQY
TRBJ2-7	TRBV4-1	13	ASSQGTDGGLEQY
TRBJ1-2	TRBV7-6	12	ASSRGPGNYGYT
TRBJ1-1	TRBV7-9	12	ASSLEGQGSEAF
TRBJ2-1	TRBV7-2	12	ASSAWTTYNEQF
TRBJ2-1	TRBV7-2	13	ASSSRRDAHNEQF
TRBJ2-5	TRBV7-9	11	DSSLAGAETQY
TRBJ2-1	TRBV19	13	ASRTSGESYNEQF
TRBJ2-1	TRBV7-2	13	ASRQGAKGNNEQF
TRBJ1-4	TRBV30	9	AWSAGRDPF
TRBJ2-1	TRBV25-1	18	ASSDLGTSETPSSYNEQF
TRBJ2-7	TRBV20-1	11	SAPGQSSYEQY
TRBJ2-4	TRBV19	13	ASSIILLGKNIQY
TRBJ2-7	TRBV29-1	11	SVETQGFHEQY
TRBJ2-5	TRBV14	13	ASSLTSGSTQTQY
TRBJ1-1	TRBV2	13	ASRETPTMNTEAF
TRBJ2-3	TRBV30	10	AWSPSTDTQY
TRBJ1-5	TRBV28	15	ASSRDILKKMYQPQH
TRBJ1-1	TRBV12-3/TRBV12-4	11	ASSRVLAGEAF
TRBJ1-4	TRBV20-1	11	SAEKEAVEKLF
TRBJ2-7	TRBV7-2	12	ASSFLREPYEQY
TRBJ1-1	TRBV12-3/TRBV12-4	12	ASRGEGAVTEAF
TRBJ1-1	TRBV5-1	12	ASSLGDRVNEAF
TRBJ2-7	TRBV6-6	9	ASSPLWEQY
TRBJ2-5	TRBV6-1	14	ASSVGVAGGIETQY
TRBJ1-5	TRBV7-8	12	ASSLDDGWQPQH
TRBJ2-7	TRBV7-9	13	ASSETVSLGYEQY
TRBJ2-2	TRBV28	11	ASSDMNTGELF
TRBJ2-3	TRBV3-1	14	ASSQRARAGADTQY
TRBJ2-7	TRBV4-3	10	ASSRLGAEQY
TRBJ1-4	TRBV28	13	ASTYTGAAGEKLF
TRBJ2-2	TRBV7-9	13	ASNTGTLNTGELF
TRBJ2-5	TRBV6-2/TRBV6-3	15	ASAREGLAGGSETQY
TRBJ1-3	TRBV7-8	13	ASSLAGGAENTIY
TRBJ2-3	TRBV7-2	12	ASSLSGGQDTQY
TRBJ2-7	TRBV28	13	ASSIKGTGSYEQY
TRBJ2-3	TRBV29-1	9	SLGRGDTQY
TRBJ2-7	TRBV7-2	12	ASSLGVNSYEQY
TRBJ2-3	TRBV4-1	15	ASSQGLTTPNTDTQY
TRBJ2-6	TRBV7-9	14	ASSPPLGAGANVLT
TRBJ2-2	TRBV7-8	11	ASSSLNTGELF
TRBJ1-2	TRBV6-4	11	ASGRDRSYGYT
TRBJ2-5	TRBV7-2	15	ASSSGLAGLYQETQY
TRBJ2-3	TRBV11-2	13	ASSRSPQIGDTQY
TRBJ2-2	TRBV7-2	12	ASRPNMATGELF
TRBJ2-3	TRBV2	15	ASSEALLERNKDTQY
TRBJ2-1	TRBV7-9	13	ASSPRTSGRSEQF
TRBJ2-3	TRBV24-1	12	ATCRVPSPDTQY
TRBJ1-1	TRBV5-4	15	ASSYPGQNLGRTEAF